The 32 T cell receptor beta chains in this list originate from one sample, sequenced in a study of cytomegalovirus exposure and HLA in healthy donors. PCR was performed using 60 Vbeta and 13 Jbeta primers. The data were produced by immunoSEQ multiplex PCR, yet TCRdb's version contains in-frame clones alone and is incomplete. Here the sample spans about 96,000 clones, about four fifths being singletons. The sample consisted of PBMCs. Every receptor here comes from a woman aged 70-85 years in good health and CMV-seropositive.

The chain's CDR3 is CASSEVGGEYEQYF. CDR3 DNA: TGTGCCAGCAGTGAAGTGGGGGGGGAGTACGAGCAGTACTTC. The chain uses TRBV6-5 and TRBJ2-7; 7 nucleotides match TRBD2. Germline values: CDR1 MNHEY, CDR2 SVGAGI. The CDR3 has 14 residues. Trimming took 5 bases from V and 4 from J; bases not matched to a gene: 8.

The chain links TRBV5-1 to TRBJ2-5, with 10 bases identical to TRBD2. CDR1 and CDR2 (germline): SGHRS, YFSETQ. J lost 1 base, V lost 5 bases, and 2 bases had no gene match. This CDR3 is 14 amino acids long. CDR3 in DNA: TGCGCCAGCAGTCTAGCGGGAGCCCAAGAGACCCAGTACTTC. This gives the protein CASSLAGAQETQYF.

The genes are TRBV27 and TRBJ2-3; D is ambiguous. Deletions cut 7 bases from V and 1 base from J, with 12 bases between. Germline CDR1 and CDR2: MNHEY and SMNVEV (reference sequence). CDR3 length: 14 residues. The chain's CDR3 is CASTRDSGTDTQYF. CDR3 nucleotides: TGTGCCAGCACCCGAGACTCCGGCACAGATACGCAGTATTTT.

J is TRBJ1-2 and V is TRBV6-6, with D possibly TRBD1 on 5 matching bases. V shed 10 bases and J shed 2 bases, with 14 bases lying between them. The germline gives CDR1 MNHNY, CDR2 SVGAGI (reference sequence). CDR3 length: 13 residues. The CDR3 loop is CATQGGTNYGYTF. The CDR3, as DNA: TGTGCCACCCAGGGAGGAACGAACTATGGCTACACCTTC.

Here the CDR3 reads CAISDQRGSLGEQFF. In nucleotides, the CDR3 is TGTGCCATCAGTGACCAGCGGGGGTCCCTGGGTGAGCAGTTCTTC. The rearrangement joins TRBV10-3 to TRBJ2-1; 8 nucleotides agree with TRBD2. The germline V gene has CDR1 ENHRY and CDR2 SYGVKD. The V gene end was trimmed by 3 bases and the J gene end by 9 bases; junction bases not matched to a gene: 10. The CDR3 has 15 residues.

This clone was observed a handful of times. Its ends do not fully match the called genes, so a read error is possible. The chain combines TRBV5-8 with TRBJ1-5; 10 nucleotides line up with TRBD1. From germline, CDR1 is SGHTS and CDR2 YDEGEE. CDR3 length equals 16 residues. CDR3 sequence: CASSQEPATGGQPQHF. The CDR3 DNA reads TGCGCCAGCAGCCAAGAGCCGGCGACAGGGGGCCAGCCCCAGCATTTT.

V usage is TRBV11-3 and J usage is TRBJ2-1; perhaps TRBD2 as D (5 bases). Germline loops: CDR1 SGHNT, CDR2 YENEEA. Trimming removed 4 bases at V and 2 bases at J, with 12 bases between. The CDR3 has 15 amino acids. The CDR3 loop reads CASSSNGKPYNEQFF. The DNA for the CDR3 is TGTGCCAGCAGCTCAAACGGGAAGCCCTACAATGAGCAGTTCTTC.

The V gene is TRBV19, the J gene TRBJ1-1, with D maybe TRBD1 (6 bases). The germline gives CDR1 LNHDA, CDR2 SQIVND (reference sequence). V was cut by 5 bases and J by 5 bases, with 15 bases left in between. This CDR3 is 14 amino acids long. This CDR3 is CASSPEAQGTEAFF. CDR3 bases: TGTGCCAGTAGTCCAGAAGCCCAGGGGACTGAAGCTTTCTTT. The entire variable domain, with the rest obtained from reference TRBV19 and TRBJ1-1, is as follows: DGGITQSPKYLFRKEGQNVTLSCEQNLNHDAMYWYRQDPGQGLRLIYYSQIVNDFQKGDIAEGYSVSREKKESFPLTVTSAQKNPTAFYLCASSPEAQGTEAFFGQGTRLTVV.

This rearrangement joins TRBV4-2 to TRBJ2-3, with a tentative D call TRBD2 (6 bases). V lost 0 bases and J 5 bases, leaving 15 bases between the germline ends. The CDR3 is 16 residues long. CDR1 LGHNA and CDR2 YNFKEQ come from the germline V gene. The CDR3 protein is CASSQDWTGEGDTQYF. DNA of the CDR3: TGTGCCAGCAGCCAAGATTGGACGGGGGAAGGAGATACGCAGTATTTT.

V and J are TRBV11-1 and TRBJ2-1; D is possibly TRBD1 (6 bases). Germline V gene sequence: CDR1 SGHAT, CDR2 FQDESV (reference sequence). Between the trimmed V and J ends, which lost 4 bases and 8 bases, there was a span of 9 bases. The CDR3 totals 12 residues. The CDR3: CASSSDSHEQFF. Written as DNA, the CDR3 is TGTGCCAGCAGCTCGGACAGCCATGAGCAGTTCTTC.

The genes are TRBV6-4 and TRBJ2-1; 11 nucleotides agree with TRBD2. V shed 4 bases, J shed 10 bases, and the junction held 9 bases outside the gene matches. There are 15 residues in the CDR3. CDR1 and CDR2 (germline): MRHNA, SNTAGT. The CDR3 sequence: CASSAGTSGLAEQFF. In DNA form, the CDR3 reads TGTGCCAGCAGTGCCGGGACTAGCGGTTTAGCCGAGCAGTTCTTC.

The CDR3 nucleotides read TGTGCCAGCAGCCCCGGGACAGGGTCTAATTCACCCCTCCACTTT. Translated, it gives CASSPGTGSNSPLHF. The gene calls are TRBV9 and TRBJ1-6; 9 nucleotides align to TRBD1. In germline, CDR1 is SGDLS, CDR2 YYNGEE. The trim removed 4 bases at V and 6 bases at J, leaving 5 bases unmatched. The CDR3 loop spans 15 amino acids. The variable domain in full, completed from reference TRBV9 and TRBJ1-6, reads DSGVTQTPKHLITATGQRVTLRCSPRSGDLSVYWYQQSLDQGLQFLIQYYNGEERAKGNILERFSAQQFPDLHSELNLSSLELGDSALYFCASSPGTGSNSPLHFGNGTRLTVT.

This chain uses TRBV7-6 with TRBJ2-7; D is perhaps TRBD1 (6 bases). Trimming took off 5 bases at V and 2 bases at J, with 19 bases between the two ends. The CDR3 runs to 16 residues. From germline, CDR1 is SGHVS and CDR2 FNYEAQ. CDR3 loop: CASSPEPDSITYEQYF. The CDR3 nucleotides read TGTGCCAGCAGCCCCGAACCGGACAGCATAACCTACGAGCAGTACTTC.

The CDR3 nucleotides read TGTGCCAGCAGCTCGTTGACTAGCGGGGGGATCCAAGAGACCCAGTACTTC. This translates into CASSSLTSGGIQETQYF. The gene calls are TRBV7-9 and TRBJ2-5; TRBD2 aligns across 13 bases. The CDR3 sequence is 17 residues long. The germline V gene encodes CDR1 SEHNR and CDR2 FQNEAQ (reference sequence). Trimming removed 4 bases from V and 1 base from J; junction bases left unmatched: 6.

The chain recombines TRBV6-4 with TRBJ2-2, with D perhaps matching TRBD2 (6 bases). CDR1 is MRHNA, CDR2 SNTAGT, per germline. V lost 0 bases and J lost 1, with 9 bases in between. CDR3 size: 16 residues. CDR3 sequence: CASSDSGRENTGELFF. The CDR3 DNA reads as TGTGCCAGCAGTGACTCGGGGCGGGAGAACACCGGGGAGCTGTTTTTT.

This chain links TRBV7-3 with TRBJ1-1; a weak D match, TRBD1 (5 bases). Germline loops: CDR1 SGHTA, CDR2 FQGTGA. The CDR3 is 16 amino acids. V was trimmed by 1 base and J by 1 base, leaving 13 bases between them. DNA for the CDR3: TGTGCCAGCAGCTTAAGTGGGGGGGAATCGAACACTGAAGCTTTCTTT. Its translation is CASSLSGGESNTEAFF.

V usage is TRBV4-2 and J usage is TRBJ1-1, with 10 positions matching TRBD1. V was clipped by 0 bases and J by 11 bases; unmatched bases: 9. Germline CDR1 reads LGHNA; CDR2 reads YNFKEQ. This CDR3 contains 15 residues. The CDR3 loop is CASSQDWGQGTGAFF. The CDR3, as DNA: TGTGCCAGCAGCCAAGATTGGGGACAGGGGACTGGGGCTTTCTTT.

For the CDR3, the DNA is TGTGCCAGCACCCACCTAAGTGCGGGGGAGGGAGAAAAACTGTTTTTT. Amino acids: CASTHLSAGEGEKLFF. The chain employs TRBV28 and TRBJ1-4; weak D call: TRBD1 (5 bases). V lost 7 bases and J lost 8, with 23 bases in between. The CDR3 extends over 16 amino acids. Germline V gene sequence: CDR1 MDHEN, CDR2 SYDVKM.

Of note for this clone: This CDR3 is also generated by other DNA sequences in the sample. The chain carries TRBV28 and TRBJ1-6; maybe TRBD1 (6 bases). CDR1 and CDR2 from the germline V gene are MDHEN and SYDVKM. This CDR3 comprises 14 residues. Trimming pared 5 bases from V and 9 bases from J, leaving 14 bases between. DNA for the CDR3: TGTGCCAGCAGTACGAACAGGGAAGGTTCACCCCTCCACTTT. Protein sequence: CASSTNREGSPLHF.

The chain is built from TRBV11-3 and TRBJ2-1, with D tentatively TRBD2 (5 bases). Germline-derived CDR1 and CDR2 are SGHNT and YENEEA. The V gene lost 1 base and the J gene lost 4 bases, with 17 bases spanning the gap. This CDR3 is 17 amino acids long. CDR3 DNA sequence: TGTGCCAGCAGCTTAGCTGGGCTAGCCGGGCGTTACAATGAGCAGTTCTTC. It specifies CASSLAGLAGRYNEQFF.

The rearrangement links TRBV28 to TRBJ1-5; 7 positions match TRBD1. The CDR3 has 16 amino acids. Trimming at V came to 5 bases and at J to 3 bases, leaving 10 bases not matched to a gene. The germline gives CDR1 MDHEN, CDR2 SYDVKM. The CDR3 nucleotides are TGTGCCAGCAGTATTACCGGGACAGCGTTCAATCAGCCCCAGCATTTT. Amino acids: CASSITGTAFNQPQHF.

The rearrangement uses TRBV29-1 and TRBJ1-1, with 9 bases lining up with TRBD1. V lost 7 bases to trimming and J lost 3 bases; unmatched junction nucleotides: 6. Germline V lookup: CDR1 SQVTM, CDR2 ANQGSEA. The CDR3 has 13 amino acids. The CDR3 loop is CSAGRDRDTEAFF. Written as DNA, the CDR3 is TGCAGCGCCGGGCGGGACAGGGACACTGAAGCTTTCTTT.

The CDR3 DNA reads TGTGCCAGCAGCTTAATGTGGCAGGGGACCTACGAGCAGTACTTC. This gives the protein CASSLMWQGTYEQYF. The V and J genes are TRBV7-2 and TRBJ2-7, with D possibly being TRBD1 (6 bases). The V and J ends lost 2 bases and 2 bases respectively, with 13 bases between them. The CDR3 is made up of 15 amino acids. The V gene's germline CDR1 is SGHTA and CDR2 FQGNSA. The variable domain in full, completed from reference TRBV7-2 and TRBJ2-7, reads GAGVSQSPSNKVTEKGKDVELRCDPISGHTALYWYRQSLGQGLEFLIYFQGNSAPDKSGLPSDRFSAERTGGSVSTLTIQRTQQEDSAVYLCASSLMWQGTYEQYFGPGTRLTVT.

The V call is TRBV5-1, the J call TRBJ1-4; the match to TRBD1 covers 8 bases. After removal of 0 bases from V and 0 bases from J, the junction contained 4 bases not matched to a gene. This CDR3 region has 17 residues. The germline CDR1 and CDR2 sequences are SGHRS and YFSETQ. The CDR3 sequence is CASSLGQGIATNEKLFF. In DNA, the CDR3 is TGCGCCAGCAGCTTGGGACAGGGGATTGCAACTAATGAAAAACTGTTTTTT.

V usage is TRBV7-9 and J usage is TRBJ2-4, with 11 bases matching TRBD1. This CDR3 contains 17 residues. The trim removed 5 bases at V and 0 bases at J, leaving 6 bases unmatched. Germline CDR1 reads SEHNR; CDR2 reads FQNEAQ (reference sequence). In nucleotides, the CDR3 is TGTGCCAGCAGCCCCTCCGGGACAGGGGGAGCCAAAAACATTCAGTACTTC. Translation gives CASSPSGTGGAKNIQYF.

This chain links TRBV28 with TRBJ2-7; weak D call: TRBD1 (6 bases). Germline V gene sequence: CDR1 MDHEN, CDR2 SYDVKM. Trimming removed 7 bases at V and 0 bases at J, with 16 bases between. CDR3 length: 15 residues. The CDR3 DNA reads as TGTGCCAGCACTAAGACAGGATCCAACTCCTACGAGCAGTACTTC. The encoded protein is CASTKTGSNSYEQYF.

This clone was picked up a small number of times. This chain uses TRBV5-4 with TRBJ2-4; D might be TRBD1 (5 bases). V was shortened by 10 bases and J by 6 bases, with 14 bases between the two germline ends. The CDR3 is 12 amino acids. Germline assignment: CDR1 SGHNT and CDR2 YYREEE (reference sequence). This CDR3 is CAFTQDRNIQYF. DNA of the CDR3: TGTGCCTTTACACAAGACAGAAACATTCAGTACTTC.

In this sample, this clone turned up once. This CDR3 is CASSRSGVSTDTQYF. The CDR3 DNA is TGTGCCAGCTCTCGGAGTGGAGTAAGCACAGATACGCAGTATTTT. The chain uses TRBV18 and TRBJ2-3; unclear D gene. V lost 6 bases to trimming and J lost 0 bases, with 13 bases between them. This CDR3 contains 15 residues. CDR1 is KGHSH, CDR2 LQKENI, per germline.

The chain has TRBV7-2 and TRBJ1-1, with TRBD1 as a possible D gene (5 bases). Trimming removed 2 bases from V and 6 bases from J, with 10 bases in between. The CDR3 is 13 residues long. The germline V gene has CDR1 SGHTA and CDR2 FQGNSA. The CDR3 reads CASSLIQESEAFF. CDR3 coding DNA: TGTGCCAGCAGCTTAATACAGGAGTCTGAAGCTTTCTTT.

The chain's CDR3 is CASSFRGARETQYF. In DNA form, the CDR3 reads TGTGCCAGCAGTTTTCGGGGGGCTCGGGAGACCCAGTACTTC. The chain couples TRBV27 to TRBJ2-5; a possible D gene is TRBD2 (7 bases). This CDR3 region has 14 residues. Germline V gene data show CDR1 as MNHEY and CDR2 as SMNVEV (reference sequence). Trimming removed 3 bases at V and 5 bases at J, with 13 bases between.

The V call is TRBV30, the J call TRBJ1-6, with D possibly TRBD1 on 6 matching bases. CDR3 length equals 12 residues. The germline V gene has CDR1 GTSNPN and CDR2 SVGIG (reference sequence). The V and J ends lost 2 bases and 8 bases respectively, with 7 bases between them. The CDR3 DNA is TGTGCCTGGAGTACAGGGCATTCACCCCTCCACTTT. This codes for CAWSTGHSPLHF.

DNA for the CDR3: TGTGCCAGCAGCCCCAGAGCGGGGATCACAGATACGCAGTATTTT. It translates to CASSPRAGITDTQYF. The rearrangement uses TRBV11-2 and TRBJ2-3, with 7 bases that match TRBD2. Per germline, CDR1 SGHAT and CDR2 FQNNGV. CDR3 length: 15 amino acids. The V gene end was trimmed by 5 bases and the J gene end by 2 bases; junction bases not matched to a gene: 7.